This is a list of T cell receptor beta chains from one sample in a study of blood T cell repertoires in COVID-19. Generated by immunoSEQ multiplex PCR, the TCRdb table keeps only in-frame clones and is missing some. The sample has roughly 140,000 clones, 88% seen once. The sequenced sample was PBMCs or T cells enriched from blood (not recorded which). All receptors come from a woman aged 25-40 years with acute COVID-19. The CDR3 runs from the conserved cysteine through the conserved F or W. Each record gives: D gene, J gene, V gene, clone size, CDR3 protein, CDR3 DNA. D genes are given only for firm matches. Part of the rows lack a size; the others show once, few, many or a class for expanded clones.

>TRBD1|TRBJ2-1|TRBV4-1|once
CASSLDPGQVYNEQFF
TGCGCCAGCAGTCTCGACCCGGGACAGGTCTACAATGAGCAGTTCTTC
>TRBD2|TRBJ2-3|TRBV27|once
CASRGLVSDTQYF
TGTGCCAGCAGAGGACTAGTTTCAGATACGCAGTATTTT
>-|TRBJ2-5|TRBV28|-
CASIQGGSSETQYF
TGTGCCAGCATACAGGGGGGGAGTTCAGAGACCCAGTACTTC
>TRBD1|TRBJ1-2|TRBV30|-
CAWRPIGQGARYGYTF
TGTGCCTGGAGGCCAATCGGACAGGGGGCGCGGTATGGCTACACCTTC
>TRBD2|TRBJ2-3|TRBV30|few
CAWRGTRLAGVGDTQYF
TGTGCCTGGAGGGGGACACGACTAGCGGGAGTGGGAGATACGCAGTATTTT
>-|TRBJ1-1|TRBV5-1|-
CASQSGVLNTEAFF
TGCGCCAGCCAGTCAGGGGTTCTGAACACTGAAGCTTTCTTT
>-|TRBJ1-4|TRBV12-3/TRBV12-4|-
CASSFREKLFF
TGTGCCAGCAGTTTTCGGGAAAAACTGTTTTTT
>-|TRBJ1-4|TRBV28|-
CASSFRGARTNEKLFF
TGTGCCAGCAGTTTTCGGGGTGCCAGAACTAATGAAAAACTGTTTTTT
>-|TRBJ2-1|TRBV12-3/TRBV12-4|few
CASSLDTTEQFF
TGTGCCAGCAGTTTAGACACTACCGAGCAGTTCTTC
>-|TRBJ2-7|TRBV2|-
CASSESRAILKREQYF
TGTGCCAGCAGTGAGTCCCGAGCAATCCTAAAGAGAGAGCAGTACTTC
>-|TRBJ1-2|TRBV4-3|-
CASSPYMSPGYGYTF
TGCGCCAGCAGCCCCTATATGTCTCCAGGCTATGGCTACACCTTC
>TRBD1|TRBJ2-3|TRBV28|few
CASSSILQGGTDTQYF
TGTGCCAGCAGTTCTATTCTACAGGGGGGCACAGATACGCAGTATTTT
>-|TRBJ2-6|TRBV19|-
CASSPGGRGWVGANVLTF
TGTGCCAGTAGTCCTGGGGGCAGGGGATGGGTTGGGGCCAACGTCCTGACTTTC
>TRBD1|TRBJ1-2|TRBV2|-
CASSARASGTGGAGYTF
TGTGCCAGCAGTGCCCGAGCCTCCGGGACAGGGGGTGCTGGCTACACCTTC
>-|TRBJ1-1|TRBV29-1|once
CSVEGSRNTEAFF
TGCAGCGTTGAGGGCAGTAGGAACACTGAAGCTTTCTTT
>TRBD2|TRBJ2-7|TRBV3-1/TRBV3-2|-
CASSLWRSGGVSYEQYF
TGTGCCAGCAGCCTATGGAGGTCGGGAGGGGTTAGCTACGAGCAGTACTTC
>TRBD2|TRBJ2-1|TRBV19|-
CASSIFWTSGRYLSYNEQFF
TGTGCCAGTAGTATTTTTTGGACTAGCGGGAGGTACTTATCCTACAATGAGCAGTTCTTC
>TRBD1|TRBJ2-3|TRBV27|-
CASSLHDRVAQYF
TGTGCCAGCAGTTTGCACGACAGGGTAGCGCAGTATTTT
>-|TRBJ2-7|TRBV9|-
CASSRGGGDRTYEQYF
TGTGCCAGCAGCCGGGGCGGAGGGGATCGAACCTACGAGCAGTACTTC
>TRBD2|TRBJ2-5|TRBV20-1|-
CSASGLAGGLSETQYF
TGCAGTGCTAGTGGGCTAGCGGGAGGTTTGTCGGAGACCCAGTACTTC
>TRBD1|TRBJ2-1|TRBV15|-
CATSTRQGADNEQFF
TGTGCCACCAGCACAAGACAGGGGGCCGACAATGAGCAGTTCTTC
>-|TRBJ1-1|TRBV19|-
CASSSGDTDALIGPWWTTEAFF
TGTGCCAGTAGTTCCGGGGACACGGACGCCCTTATTGGACCTTGGTGGACCACTGAAGCTTTCTTT
>-|TRBJ1-2|TRBV28|-
CASSLAGGYTF
TGTGCCAGCAGTCTCGCCGGGGGCTACACCTTC
>TRBD2|TRBJ2-7|TRBV7-9|-
CASSPVGGSLVEQYF
TGTGCCAGCAGCCCCGTGGGCGGGAGCTTAGTCGAGCAGTACTTC
>TRBD2|TRBJ2-4|TRBV7-9|-
CASSTPGLEKNIQYF
TGTGCCAGCAGCACCCCGGGACTAGAAAAAAACATTCAGTACTTC
>TRBD1|TRBJ2-7|TRBV28|-
CASTRQGYEQYF
TGTGCCAGCACCAGACAGGGGTACGAGCAGTACTTC
>TRBD1|TRBJ1-4|TRBV27|-
CASSWTGGNEKLFF
TGTGCCAGCAGTTGGACAGGGGGTAACGAAAAACTGTTTTTT
>-|TRBJ2-5|TRBV9|-
CASSVGAPGGSDQETQYF
TGTGCCAGCAGCGTAGGGGCCCCAGGGGGGTCGGACCAAGAGACCCAGTACTTC
>-|TRBJ1-2|TRBV5-1|-
CASSSTITGHWEGYTF
TGCGCCAGCAGCTCTACCATCACAGGGCACTGGGAGGGCTACACCTTC
>TRBD2|TRBJ2-5|TRBV5-1|-
CASSLGLLAGGETQYF
TGCGCCAGCAGCTTGGGTCTTCTAGCGGGAGGGGAGACCCAGTACTTC
>TRBD2|TRBJ2-1|TRBV5-4|-
CASSPIKRTSGRANEQFF
TGTGCCAGCAGCCCAATTAAGAGGACTAGCGGGAGGGCCAATGAGCAGTTCTTC
>-|TRBJ2-3|TRBV7-2|-
CASSLAGAGDTQYF
TGTGCCAGCAGCTTAGCAGGGGCCGGAGATACGCAGTATTTT
>-|TRBJ1-3|TRBV6-5|-
CASSYSQGNTIYF
TGTGCCAGCAGTTACTCACAGGGAAACACCATATATTTT
>TRBD1|TRBJ1-1|TRBV30|once
CAWRPGTVITEAFF
TGTGCCTGGAGACCCGGGACAGTAATCACTGAAGCTTTCTTT
>TRBD1|TRBJ1-5|TRBV6-5|-
CASSTGGGNQPQHF
TGTGCCAGCAGTACAGGGGGCGGCAATCAGCCCCAGCATTTT
>-|TRBJ1-5|TRBV20-1|-
CSVGVWQPQHF
TGCAGTGTGGGCGTGTGGCAGCCCCAGCATTTT
>-|TRBJ2-5|TRBV27|-
CASSLLGASETQYF
TGTGCCAGCAGTTTATTAGGGGCCTCGGAGACCCAGTACTTC
>-|TRBJ1-5|TRBV19|-
CASSIDLETKSNQPQHF
TGTGCCAGTAGTATAGATCTTGAGACAAAAAGCAATCAGCCCCAGCATTTT
>-|TRBJ1-1|TRBV7-2|-
CASSLMARGGGEAFF
TGTGCCAGCAGCCTGATGGCTAGGGGCGGTGGTGAAGCTTTCTTT
>-|TRBJ2-7|TRBV27|-
CASSFYREGSYEQYF
TGTGCCAGCAGTTTCTACAGGGAGGGCTCCTACGAGCAGTACTTC
>-|TRBJ2-5|TRBV13|-
CASGDFREETQYF
TGTGCCAGTGGAGATTTCCGAGAAGAGACCCAGTACTTC
>-|TRBJ1-5|TRBV7-6|-
CASSLVQGINQPQHF
TGTGCCAGCAGCTTAGTACAGGGAATTAATCAGCCCCAGCATTTT
>-|TRBJ1-5|TRBV4-1|-
CASSLNQGSVQPQHF
TGCGCCAGCAGTCTTAATCAGGGGAGCGTTCAGCCCCAGCATTTT
>TRBD2|TRBJ2-1|TRBV2|-
CASNEPGLEGGSSYNEQFF
TGTGCCAGCAACGAACCGGGACTAGAAGGAGGGAGCTCCTACAATGAGCAGTTCTTC
>-|TRBJ1-6|TRBV7-8|few
CASSPPPAENSPLHF
TGTGCCAGCAGCCCCCCTCCTGCGGAAAATTCACCCCTCCACTTT
>-|TRBJ2-6|TRBV4-3|-
CASSQAVNTNSGANVLTF
TGCGCCAGCAGCCAAGCCGTGAATACTAACTCTGGGGCCAACGTCCTGACTTTC
>TRBD1|TRBJ2-1|TRBV28|-
CASRYSGTGAHEQFF
TGTGCCAGCAGGTATTCCGGGACAGGGGCCCATGAGCAGTTCTTC
>-|TRBJ2-1|TRBV4-1|-
CASSQGRGEQFF
TGCGCCAGCAGCCAAGGCCGGGGTGAGCAGTTCTTC
>TRBD1|TRBJ2-5|TRBV5-1|-
CASSLLIPGQTGETQYF
TGCGCCAGCAGCTTGCTTATCCCGGGACAGACTGGAGAGACCCAGTACTTC
>TRBD1|TRBJ1-2|TRBV6-5|-
CASRISGGNYGYTF
TGTGCCAGCAGGATATCAGGGGGAAACTATGGCTACACCTTC
>-|TRBJ1-6|TRBV5-1|few
CANPEGGSSPLHF
TGCGCCAACCCGGAAGGTGGGAGTTCACCCCTCCACTTT
>-|TRBJ2-2|TRBV6-5|few
CASRQAANTGELFF
TGTGCCAGCAGACAGGCCGCGAACACCGGGGAGCTGTTTTTT